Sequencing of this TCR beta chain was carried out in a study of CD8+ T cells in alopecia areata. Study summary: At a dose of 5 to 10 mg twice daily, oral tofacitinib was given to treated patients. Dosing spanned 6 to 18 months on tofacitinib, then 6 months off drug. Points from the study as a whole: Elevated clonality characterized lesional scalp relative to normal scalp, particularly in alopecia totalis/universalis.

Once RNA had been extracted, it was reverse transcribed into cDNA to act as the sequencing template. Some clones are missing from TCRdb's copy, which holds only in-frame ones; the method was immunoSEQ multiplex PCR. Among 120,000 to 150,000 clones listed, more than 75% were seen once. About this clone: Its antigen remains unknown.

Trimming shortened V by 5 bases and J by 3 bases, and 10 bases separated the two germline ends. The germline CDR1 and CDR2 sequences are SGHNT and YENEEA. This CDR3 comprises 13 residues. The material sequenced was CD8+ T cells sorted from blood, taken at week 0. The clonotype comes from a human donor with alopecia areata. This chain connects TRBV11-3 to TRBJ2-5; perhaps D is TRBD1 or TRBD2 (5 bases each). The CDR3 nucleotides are TGTGCCAGCAGCCAGGGACCTAAAGAGACCCAGTACTTC. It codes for CASSQGPKETQYF. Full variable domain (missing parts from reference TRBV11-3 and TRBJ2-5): EAGVVQSPRYKIIEKKQPVAFWCNPISGHNTLYWYLQNLGQGPELLIRYENEEAVDDSQLPKDRFSAERLKGVDSTLKIQPAELGDSAVYLCASSQGPKETQYFGPGTRLLVL.